One and the same sample provided the 19 T cell receptor beta chains below, sequenced in a study of T cell responses to AZD1222 COVID-19 vaccine. The method was immunoSEQ multiplex PCR; TCRdb's version includes in-frame clones alone and lacks a portion of them. The data show 250,000 to 300,000 clones, around 93% seen once. The sample here was peripheral blood, taken 28 days after the second AZD1222 dose. The source of these receptors is an adult who received the AZD1222 COVID-19 vaccine.

V usage is TRBV14 and J usage is TRBJ2-5; D unresolved. In germline, CDR1 is SGHDN, CDR2 FVKESK. V was clipped by 4 bases and J by 5 bases, with 11 bases between them. CDR3 length: 13 amino acids. CDR3 region: CASSRSASETQYF. DNA for the CDR3: TGTGCCAGCAGCCGGTCAGCGTCGGAGACCCAGTACTTC.

This clone has a single count. This chain uses TRBV7-2 with TRBJ1-2; no clear D gene. This CDR3 contains 13 residues. Between the trimmed V and J ends, which lost 1 base and 8 bases, there was a span of 11 bases. The germline V gene has CDR1 SGHTA and CDR2 FQGNSA. The CDR3 here is CASSLGPEKGYTF. In DNA, the CDR3 is TGTGCCAGCAGCTTAGGTCCGGAAAAGGGCTACACCTTC.

This chain joins TRBV18 and TRBJ2-3, with a possible D match to TRBD1 (7 bases). In germline, CDR1 is KGHSH, CDR2 LQKENI. The length of the CDR3 is 15 residues. V dropped 2 bases and J dropped 2 bases, with 11 bases sitting between them. The CDR3 DNA follows: TGTGCCAGCTCACCAGCGGGGACAGACACAGATACGCAGTATTTT. It yields the protein CASSPAGTDTDTQYF.

This clone has a single count. The rearrangement links TRBV24-1 to TRBJ1-2; D is possibly TRBD1 (6 bases). CDR3 length: 13 residues. In germline, CDR1 is KGHDR, CDR2 SFDVKD. V lost 7 bases and J lost 8, with 16 bases in between. CDR3 in amino acids: CATSGGRESGYTF. In nucleotides, the CDR3 is TGTGCCACCAGCGGGGGCAGGGAAAGCGGCTACACCTTC.

This CDR3 reads CASSLGHIDQPQHF. For the CDR3, the DNA is TGTGCCAGCAGCTTGGGGCACATAGATCAGCCCCAGCATTTT. This chain connects TRBV5-6 to TRBJ1-5; D unresolved. Germline lookup yields CDR1 SGHDT and CDR2 YYEEEE. The germline V and J ends were trimmed by 0 bases and 5 bases, with 9 bases remaining between them. The CDR3 is 14 amino acids.

This clone appeared once. The rearrangement links TRBV2 to TRBJ1-1; no clear D. Germline-derived CDR1 and CDR2 are SNHLY and FYNNEI. Trimming left V 10 bases short and J 1 base short, with 13 bases between. This CDR3 is built from 13 residues. CDR3 loop: CATTEGGNTEAFF. In DNA form, the CDR3 reads TGTGCCACCACGGAGGGCGGGAACACTGAAGCTTTCTTT.

The CDR3 coding sequence is TGTGCCAGCAGCTCAACCCTGGGGACAGGCAGCTCTGGGGCCAACGTCCTGACTTTC. Residues: CASSSTLGTGSSGANVLTF. V is TRBV7-2 and J is TRBJ2-6; 8 bases align to TRBD1. CDR3 length: 19 residues. Trimming took 4 bases from V and 0 from J; bases not matched to a gene: 11. The germline gives CDR1 SGHTA, CDR2 FQGNSA.

The chain combines TRBV6-5 with TRBJ2-3; the D is unclear. Germline V CDR1 and CDR2: MNHEY, SVGAGI. Trimming took 7 bases from V and 1 from J, leaving 3 bases between them. The CDR3 totals 11 residues. CDR3 DNA sequence: TGTGCCAGCATCGGCACAGATACGCAGTATTTT. Amino acid sequence: CASIGTDTQYF.

The CDR3 loop is CASSSSESSYNEQFF. The CDR3 DNA reads TGTGCCAGCAGCTCTAGCGAGAGCTCCTACAATGAGCAGTTCTTC. The chain combines TRBV9 with TRBJ2-1, with D possibly TRBD2 on 6 matching bases. From germline, CDR1 is SGDLS and CDR2 YYNGEE. V was cut by 4 bases and J by 0 bases, with 11 bases left in between. The CDR3 runs to 15 residues.

The J gene is TRBJ1-1, the V gene TRBV6-5, with 7 bases that match TRBD1. Germline CDR1 is MNHEY and CDR2 is SVGAGI. Trimming cost V 8 bases and J 10 bases; bases outside gene matches: 10. This CDR3 comprises 12 residues. The CDR3 here is CASRGETGRAFF. Here the CDR3 DNA reads TGTGCCAGCCGGGGAGAGACAGGGAGAGCTTTCTTT.

The chain couples TRBV7-9 to TRBJ1-3; D is possibly TRBD1 (5 bases). The CDR3 spans 14 residues. CDR1 SEHNR and CDR2 FQNEAQ come from the germline V gene (reference sequence). V dropped 4 bases and J dropped 3 bases, with 10 bases sitting between them. CDR3 sequence reads: CASSSLGVGNTIYF. For the CDR3, the DNA is TGTGCCAGCAGCTCCCTGGGGGTTGGAAACACCATATATTTT.

The chain uses TRBV7-9 and TRBJ2-1; D gene unclear. Trimming removed 5 bases at V and 9 bases at J, with 11 bases between. Germline values: CDR1 SEHNR, CDR2 FQNEAQ (reference sequence). The CDR3 consists of 12 residues. CDR3 nucleotide sequence: TGTGCCAGCAGCCCCACCCACTCTGAGCAGTTCTTC. It specifies CASSPTHSEQFF.

The chain links TRBV19 to TRBJ1-5, with D unclear. The CDR3 is 12 amino acids. From germline, CDR1 is LNHDA and CDR2 SQIVND (reference sequence). The V gene lost 3 bases and the J gene lost 8 bases, with 8 bases spanning the gap. CDR3 coding DNA: TGTGCCAGTAGTATTGGCGGGAAGCCCCAGCATTTT. As protein: CASSIGGKPQHF.

The V gene is TRBV12-3 or TRBV12-4, the J gene TRBJ2-7; D not resolved. The CDR3 loop spans 13 amino acids. Between the trimmed V and J ends, which lost 3 bases and 6 bases, there was a span of 12 bases. The CDR3 protein is CASSLGEAVEQYF. CDR3 sequence (DNA): TGTGCCAGCAGTTTGGGCGAGGCAGTCGAGCAGTACTTC.

The gene calls are TRBV9 and TRBJ2-2; no definite D call. The CDR3 has 13 residues. V lost 4 bases, J lost 5 bases, and 9 bases lay in between. CDR1 is SGDLS, CDR2 YYNGEE, per germline. The CDR3 region has the DNA TGTGCCAGCAGCACCCTCACGACCGGGGAGCTGTTTTTT. Translated: CASSTLTTGELFF.

V usage is TRBV10-2 and J usage is TRBJ1-2; D not certain. Trimming removed 2 bases from V and 5 bases from J, with 12 bases in between. CDR1 and CDR2 from the germline V gene are WSHSY and SAAADI. This CDR3 has 14 amino acids. The CDR3 spells CASSEPLQRYGYTF. In nucleotides, the CDR3 is TGCGCCAGCAGTGAGCCCCTCCAGCGGTATGGCTACACCTTC.

The V call is TRBV28, the J call TRBJ1-4, with D possibly being TRBD1 (5 bases). In germline, CDR1 is MDHEN, CDR2 SYDVKM. The CDR3 is 14 amino acids. Trimming removed 1 base at V and 4 bases at J, with 7 bases between. The CDR3 sequence: CASSLYQGNEKLFF. The CDR3 DNA sequence: TGTGCCAGCAGTTTATACCAGGGTAATGAAAAACTGTTTTTT.

The chain couples TRBV5-4 to TRBJ1-6; a possible D gene is TRBD1 (6 bases). Germline V gene data show CDR1 as SGHNT and CDR2 as YYREEE (reference sequence). The CDR3 consists of 16 residues. V lost 2 bases, J lost 6 bases, and 15 bases lay in between. DNA of the CDR3: TGTGCCAGCAGCTTCGCCGGGGGGGGCCCTAATTCACCCCTCCACTTT. This codes for CASSFAGGGPNSPLHF.

The chain combines TRBV28 with TRBJ1-2; TRBD1 aligns across 7 bases. Germline CDR1 MDHEN, CDR2 SYDVKM. CDR3 length: 15 residues. With 4 bases clipped from V and 2 bases from J, the junction kept 7 bases outside the gene matches. The CDR3: CASSSSQGGNYGYTF. The DNA for the CDR3 is TGTGCCAGCAGTTCCAGCCAGGGGGGAAACTATGGCTACACCTTC.